A single sample is the source of the 21 T cell receptor beta chains below, sequenced in a study of T-cell reconstitution after alpha-beta-depleted transplantation in children. Construction of the TCRbeta library involved unique molecular identifiers. One entry per CDR3 protein results from TCRdb running MiXCR on the PCR reads. The repertoire holds a few hundred thousand distinct CDR3 sequences, with about 23% as singletons. The input for sequencing was PBMCs, taken before TCRalphabeta/CD19-depleted stem cell transplant. Receptors were obtained from a girl under 10 years old with Fanconi anemia, due to receive a stem cell transplant.

The chain recombines TRBV5-1 with TRBJ1-2; D is uncertain. In germline, CDR1 is SGHRS, CDR2 YFSETQ. V was cut by 0 bases and J by 6 bases, with 9 bases left in between. The CDR3 totals 13 residues. CDR3 sequence reads: CASSLDKPDGYTF. As DNA, the CDR3 is TGCGCCAGCAGCTTGGACAAACCGGATGGCTACACCTTC.

The sample holds many counts of this clonotype. The chain joins TRBV9 to TRBJ2-1, with D possibly being TRBD2 (6 bases). Germline V CDR1 and CDR2: SGDLS, YYNGEE. Trimming removed 0 bases at V and 0 bases at J, with 7 bases between. This CDR3 has 15 amino acids. The CDR3 is CASSVEAGSYNEQFF. CDR3 sequence (DNA): TGTGCCAGCAGCGTAGAAGCGGGCTCCTACAATGAGCAGTTCTTC.

The table lists this clonotype with many counts. The V call is TRBV5-1, the J call TRBJ2-3, with D possibly matching TRBD2 (6 bases). There are 15 residues in the CDR3. Germline V lookup: CDR1 SGHRS, CDR2 YFSETQ. With 0 bases removed from V and 2 bases from J, the gap between germline ends came to 10 bases. The DNA for the CDR3 is TGCGCCAGCAGCTTGGCACTAGCTCCCACAGATACGCAGTATTTT. Its translation is CASSLALAPTDTQYF.

The gene calls are TRBV5-1 and TRBJ2-7; 8 bases line up with TRBD1. Germline trimming cut 0 bases from V and 5 bases from J; bases unmatched to any gene: 4. This CDR3 comprises 14 residues. Germline V lookup: CDR1 SGHRS, CDR2 YFSETQ. The chain's CDR3 is CASSLGDRSHEQYF. DNA for the CDR3: TGCGCCAGCAGCTTGGGGGACAGGTCCCACGAGCAGTACTTC.

There are many counts of this clonotype. V is TRBV5-1 and J is TRBJ2-7; tentative D call: TRBD2 (5 bases). V was pared by 0 bases and J by 2 bases, with 12 bases between. There are 15 residues in the CDR3. The germline CDR1 and CDR2 sequences are SGHRS and YFSETQ. In nucleotides, the CDR3 is TGCGCCAGCAGCTTGGACGGGAAGAGCGCCTACGAGCAGTACTTC. It specifies CASSLDGKSAYEQYF.

This clonotype was found many times. This chain connects TRBV29-1 to TRBJ2-1; D is undetermined. The V and J ends lost 0 bases and 4 bases respectively, with 10 bases between them. This CDR3 contains 14 residues. The germline V gene has CDR1 SQVTM and CDR2 ANQGSEA. CDR3 nucleotides: TGCAGCGTTGAAGATGTAAGGAGTTACAATGAGCAGTTCTTC. It yields the protein CSVEDVRSYNEQFF.

This clonotype was recorded a few times. This chain uses TRBV4-2 with TRBJ1-5; 7 bases map to TRBD1. CDR1 is LGHNA, CDR2 YNFKEQ, per germline. With V trimmed by 5 bases and J by 6 bases, 4 bases remained unmatched. The CDR3 extends over 13 amino acids. CDR3 residues: CASSSQGSQPQHF. CDR3 sequence (DNA): TGTGCCAGCAGCTCACAGGGGTCTCAGCCCCAGCATTTT.

In its sample, this clonotype was seen a few times. The chain links TRBV7-8 to TRBJ2-3, with 8 bases aligning to TRBD2. This CDR3 region has 17 residues. J was trimmed by 2 bases and V by 0 bases; bases with no gene match: 7. From germline, CDR1 is SGHVS and CDR2 FQNEAQ. For the CDR3, the DNA is TGTGCCAGCAGCTTAGCTAAGACTAGCGCAAACACAGATACGCAGTATTTT. As protein: CASSLAKTSANTDTQYF.

This clonotype was detected many times. The chain is built from TRBV7-2 and TRBJ2-3; 12 bases agree with TRBD2. The CDR3 contains 15 residues. Germline loops: CDR1 SGHTA, CDR2 FQGNSA. V was pared by 3 bases and J by 3 bases, with 1 base of the junction left unmatched. CDR3 DNA: TGTGCCAGCAGCTTTGGGACTAGCGGGACAGATACGCAGTATTTT. Its protein is CASSFGTSGTDTQYF. The full variable domain, completed using reference TRBV7-2 and TRBJ2-3, is GAGVSQSPSNKVTEKGKDVELRCDPISGHTALYWYRQSLGQGLEFLIYFQGNSAPDKSGLPSDRFSAERTGGSVSTLTIQRTQQEDSAVYLCASSFGTSGTDTQYFGPGTRLTVL.

V is TRBV5-6 and J is TRBJ2-7; D gene ambiguous. The CDR3 runs 14 residues. With 0 bases removed from V and 2 bases from J, the gap between germline ends came to 9 bases. Germline values: CDR1 SGHDT, CDR2 YYEEEE. The CDR3 DNA reads as TGTGCCAGCAGCTTGGGGGCGGAAACCTACGAGCAGTACTTC. This sequence encodes CASSLGAETYEQYF.

This clonotype was seen many times. CDR3 coding DNA: TGCAGCGTGAATCGACAGATATTACAAGAGACCCAGTACTTC. Its protein product is CSVNRQILQETQYF. The V and J genes are TRBV29-1 and TRBJ2-5; the D gene is possibly TRBD1 (5 bases). CDR1 and CDR2 (germline): SQVTM, ANQGSEA. V was clipped by 6 bases and J by 2 bases, with 16 bases between them. This CDR3 contains 14 residues.

V gene TRBV18 combines with J gene TRBJ2-1; 7 nucleotides line up with TRBD2. The ends lost 2 bases at V and 5 bases at J; junction bases unmatched: 6. Per the germline V gene, CDR1 is KGHSH and CDR2 is LQKENI. This CDR3 has 15 residues. CDR3 DNA: TGTGCCAGCTCACCAGTAACTAGCGAAAACAATGAGCAGTTCTTC. Protein: CASSPVTSENNEQFF.

The CDR3 sequence is CASKSSFTDTQYF. The CDR3 nucleotides read TGTGCCAGCAAGTCGTCGTTCACAGATACGCAGTATTTT. The chain links TRBV6-6 to TRBJ2-3; no firm D call. CDR3 length: 13 residues. V dropped 7 bases and J dropped 2 bases, with 10 bases sitting between them. Germline V gives CDR1 MNHNY, CDR2 SVGAGI (reference sequence).

This clonotype came up many times. This sequence joins TRBV12-3 or TRBV12-4 and TRBJ2-1, with 9 bases lining up with TRBD2. The CDR3 contains 13 residues. The junction had 3 bases not matched to a gene; V was cut back by 5 bases and J by 7 bases. CDR3 in DNA: TGTGCCAGCAGTGACACTAGCGGGAATGAGCAGTTCTTC. Amino acids: CASSDTSGNEQFF.

This clonotype appeared a few times. This chain joins TRBV20-1 and TRBJ2-7, with TRBD1 matching over 9 bases. Germline trimming cut 5 bases from V and 3 bases from J; bases unmatched to any gene: 11. Germline V gene data show CDR1 as DFQATT and CDR2 as SNEGSKA (reference sequence). The CDR3 is 15 amino acids. CDR3 amino acids: CSADTGTGMGYEQYF. The CDR3 DNA reads as TGCAGTGCTGACACCGGGACAGGGATGGGCTACGAGCAGTACTTC.

This clonotype was seen repeatedly, ten times or more. The gene calls are TRBV24-1 and TRBJ2-3; 9 bases map to TRBD1. Germline lookup yields CDR1 KGHDR and CDR2 SFDVKD. This CDR3 has 18 residues. V dropped 1 base and J dropped 2; count of bases not matched to a gene: 9. Here the CDR3 DNA reads TGTGCCACCAGTGATTTACCCCCGGGACAGGGTGACACAGATACGCAGTATTTT. The encoded protein is CATSDLPPGQGDTDTQYF.

The V gene is TRBV6-5, the J gene TRBJ1-1; D ambiguous. In germline, CDR1 is MNHEY, CDR2 SVGAGI. The V and J ends lost 0 bases and 1 base respectively, with 6 bases between them. The CDR3 covers 14 residues. The CDR3 bases are TGTGCCAGCAGTTACTCGCGCAAGAACACTGAAGCTTTCTTT. Translating gives CASSYSRKNTEAFF.

This rearrangement joins TRBV4-1 to TRBJ2-1; 13 nucleotides align to TRBD2. This CDR3 comprises 15 residues. The germline V gene has CDR1 MGHRA and CDR2 YSYEKL. V trimming: 4 bases; J trimming: 6 bases; junction bases outside the gene matches: 3. The CDR3 sequence: CASSRTSGGANEQFF. Here the CDR3 DNA reads TGCGCCAGCAGCCGTACTAGCGGGGGGGCCAATGAGCAGTTCTTC.

The chain joins TRBV18 to TRBJ2-5; D is perhaps TRBD1 (5 bases). V lost 8 bases to trimming and J lost 1 base, with 11 bases between them. Looked up from germline, CDR1 is KGHSH and CDR2 is LQKENI. The CDR3 extends over 13 amino acids. For the CDR3, the DNA is TGTGCCAGCGGAAGGGGTTCCCAAGAGACCCAGTACTTC. Translated, it gives CASGRGSQETQYF.

This clonotype was detected ten times or more. The chain is built from TRBV10-3 and TRBJ1-2; unclear D gene. Between the trimmed V and J ends, which lost 0 bases and 5 bases, there was a span of 10 bases. Germline V gene lookup returns CDR1 ENHRY and CDR2 SYGVKD. The length of the CDR3 is 14 residues. The CDR3: CAISESSRRYGYTF. The CDR3 region has the DNA TGTGCCATCAGTGAGTCGAGCAGGCGATATGGCTACACCTTC.

In its sample, this clonotype was seen a few times. The J gene is TRBJ2-7, the V gene TRBV20-1, with D tentatively TRBD1 or TRBD2 (5 bases each). Germline V gene lookup returns CDR1 DFQATT and CDR2 SNEGSKA (reference sequence). Trimming removed 6 bases at V and 1 base at J, with 19 bases between. CDR3 size: 15 residues. CDR3 residues: CSAEGAWGPSYEQYF. The DNA of the CDR3 is TGCAGTGCAGAGGGCGCGTGGGGACCTTCCTACGAGCAGTACTTC.